This T cell receptor beta chain came from a study of glioma-infiltrating T cells after dendritic cell vaccination. Study overall: Autologous tumor lysate was loaded overnight onto monocyte-derived dendritic cells grown about seven days with IL-4 and GM-CSF.

Study-wide points: TCR clonality showed no direct relationship with survival.

The CDR3 has 16 amino acids. The germline V and J ends were trimmed by 1 base and 2 bases, with 15 bases remaining between them. The V gene's germline CDR1 is SGHAT and CDR2 FQNNGV. Time point of the sample: after dendritic cell vaccination, including at tumor progression/relapse. Concerning this clone itself: No antigen is known for it.

TCRdb's copy holds only in-frame clones and misses some; the assay was immunoSEQ multiplex PCR. The sample holds fewer than 65,000 clones, approximately 90% seen once. The rearrangement joins TRBV11-2 to TRBJ2-7; perhaps TRBD1 as D (6 bases). The source was blood, collected after dendritic cell vaccination. The sequence derives from a human donor with glioblastoma. The chain's CDR3 is CASSLGSGTPTYEQYF. Written as DNA, the CDR3 is TGTGCCAGCAGCTTAGGGTCGGGGACACCGACCTACGAGCAGTACTTC.